Listed here are 26 T cell receptor beta chains from one sample, sequenced in a study of blood T cell repertoires in COVID-19. Some clones are missing from TCRdb's copy, which holds only in-frame ones; the method was immunoSEQ multiplex PCR. The table includes over 150,000 clones, 70% to 90% detected once. Sequencing used peripheral blood. The receptor set was obtained from a man between 60 and 70 years old with COVID-19, enrolled during active disease.

The J gene is TRBJ1-4, the V gene TRBV6-6, with TRBD1 matching 7 bases. Per the germline V gene, CDR1 is MNHNY and CDR2 is SVGAGI (reference sequence). The CDR3 extends over 16 amino acids. Trimming at V came to 4 bases and at J to 7 bases, leaving 12 bases not matched to a gene. CDR3 in amino acids: CASSFRQGDYGEKLFF. CDR3 coding DNA: TGTGCCAGCAGTTTTCGACAGGGAGATTACGGTGAAAAACTGTTTTTT.

The chain links TRBV2 to TRBJ2-5, with D maybe TRBD2 (5 bases). V dropped 11 bases and J dropped 0 bases, with 16 bases sitting between them. Germline loops: CDR1 SNHLY, CDR2 FYNNEI. The length of the CDR3 is 14 residues. The DNA of the CDR3 is TGTGCCGTGGACTTTAACGGGAACCAAGAGACCCAGTACTTC. Translated, it gives CAVDFNGNQETQYF.

The rearrangement links TRBV7-2 to TRBJ1-6, with D unclear. This CDR3 contains 14 residues. Germline V CDR1 and CDR2: SGHTA, FQGNSA. The V end lost 2 bases, the J end lost 4 bases, and 6 bases lay between the germline ends. Here the CDR3 reads CASSLNHYNSPLHF. The DNA of the CDR3 is TGTGCCAGCAGCTTAAATCATTATAATTCACCCCTCCACTTT.

This clone was seen more than once but under ten times. The V call is TRBV9, the J call TRBJ2-7, with 8 positions matching TRBD1. The V and J ends lost 0 bases and 6 bases, in that order; junction bases with no gene match: 5. The CDR3 consists of 14 residues. Germline CDR1 and CDR2: SGDLS and YYNGEE. CDR3 amino acids: CASSVGTGRGEQYF. The CDR3 DNA reads TGTGCCAGCAGCGTAGGGACAGGGAGAGGCGAGCAGTACTTC. Together with reference TRBV9 and TRBJ2-7, the CDR3 gives the full variable domain: DSGVTQTPKHLITATGQRVTLRCSPRSGDLSVYWYQQSLDQGLQFLIQYYNGEERAKGNILERFSAQQFPDLHSELNLSSLELGDSALYFCASSVGTGRGEQYFGPGTRLTVT.

The chain has TRBV28 and TRBJ1-5; no reliable D call. The germline V gene has CDR1 MDHEN and CDR2 SYDVKM. Trimming took 6 bases from V and 4 from J, leaving 13 bases between them. The CDR3 spans 14 residues. The CDR3 DNA reads as TGTGCCAGCAGCCCTACAGTCAGGAATCAGCCCCAGCATTTT. Its protein is CASSPTVRNQPQHF.

V usage is TRBV14 and J usage is TRBJ2-1; D remains ambiguous. The V gene lost 1 base and the J gene lost 7 bases, with 8 bases spanning the gap. The CDR3 extends over 13 amino acids. Looked up from germline, CDR1 is SGHDN and CDR2 is FVKESK. The DNA of the CDR3 is TGTGCCAGCAGCCAAGGGCCTCCAAATGAGCAGTTCTTC. Translated, it gives CASSQGPPNEQFF. Complete variable domain (other parts from reference TRBV14 and TRBJ2-1): EAGVTQFPSHSVIEKGQTVTLRCDPISGHDNLYWYRRVMGKEIKFLLHFVKESKQDESGMPNNRFLAERTGGTYSTLKVQPAELEDSGVYFCASSQGPPNEQFFGPGTRLTVL.

This sequence joins TRBV7-9 and TRBJ2-3; 10 bases agree with TRBD2. Germline loops: CDR1 SEHNR, CDR2 FQNEAQ (reference sequence). This CDR3 spans 16 amino acids. J lost 2 bases, V lost 5 bases, and 7 bases had no gene match. The chain's CDR3 is CASSIPGLANTDTQYF. CDR3 nucleotide sequence: TGTGCCAGCAGCATACCGGGACTAGCGAACACAGATACGCAGTATTTT.

For this clone: This sample also contains other DNA sequences that code for the same CDR3. The CDR3 DNA is TGTGCCAGCAGCTTAGGACAGGGGTACACTGAAGCTTTCTTT. Protein sequence: CASSLGQGYTEAFF. The rearrangement uses TRBV7-2 and TRBJ1-1; 8 positions match TRBD1. Germline V gene lookup returns CDR1 SGHTA and CDR2 FQGNSA. J lost 3 bases, V lost 1 base, and 1 base had no gene match. This CDR3 has 14 amino acids.

The rearrangement links TRBV20-1 to TRBJ2-7; weak D call: TRBD1 (5 bases). The germline V gene encodes CDR1 DFQATT and CDR2 SNEGSKA (reference sequence). The CDR3 extends over 11 amino acids. V lost 3 bases and J lost 6, with 9 bases in between. CDR3 in amino acids: CSASTDSEQYF. The CDR3, as DNA: TGCAGTGCTAGCACCGACAGCGAGCAGTACTTC.

The chain links TRBV19 to TRBJ1-4, with 8 bases lining up with TRBD1. The CDR3 covers 14 residues. V gave up 6 bases and J gave up 10 bases; unmatched junction bases: 10. Germline CDR1 LNHDA, CDR2 SQIVND (reference sequence). CDR3 nucleotides: TGTGCCAGTAGAGATGCAGGGGGCAGGGTAAAACTGTTTTTT. Protein sequence: CASRDAGGRVKLFF.

The genes are TRBV5-4 and TRBJ2-7, with D possibly matching TRBD1 (6 bases). CDR1 and CDR2 (germline): SGHNT, YYREEE (reference sequence). V lost 4 bases to trimming and J lost 7 bases, with 12 bases between them. The CDR3 contains 12 residues. The CDR3 DNA reads as TGTGCCAGCAGCATCACAGGGTCTGAGCAGTACTTC. Translated, it gives CASSITGSEQYF.

The rearrangement uses TRBV7-2 and TRBJ1-2; no reliable D call. The ends were cut back, 3 bases at V and 6 bases at J, with 17 bases in the middle. This CDR3 is 15 amino acids long. CDR1 is SGHTA, CDR2 FQGNSA, per germline. The chain's CDR3 is CASSFFTTGQNGYTF. In nucleotides, the CDR3 is TGTGCCAGCAGCTTCTTCACGACGGGTCAGAATGGCTACACCTTC.

J is TRBJ2-1 and V is TRBV7-6, with a weak D call TRBD1 (6 bases). CDR1 and CDR2 from the germline V gene are SGHVS and FNYEAQ. The V gene lost 5 bases and the J gene lost 4 bases, with 15 bases spanning the gap. The CDR3 extends over 15 amino acids. CDR3 in DNA: TGTGCCAGCAGCCGCGTCCAGGGGACGTACAATGAGCAGTTCTTC. Its protein is CASSRVQGTYNEQFF.

DNA for the CDR3: TGTGCCACCAGTGATTTTGCGGACCAAGAGACCCAGTACTTC. It translates to CATSDFADQETQYF. The chain carries TRBV24-1 and TRBJ2-5; D is unclear. The CDR3 consists of 14 residues. From germline, CDR1 is KGHDR and CDR2 SFDVKD. V was clipped by 1 base and J by 0 bases, with 5 bases between them.

The V gene is TRBV2, the J gene TRBJ1-5, with a possible D match to TRBD1 (5 bases). Germline assignment: CDR1 SNHLY and CDR2 FYNNEI. The CDR3 covers 15 residues. V lost 7 bases and J 3 bases, leaving 16 bases between the germline ends. The CDR3 coding sequence is TGTGCCAGCAAGAAACTTTCGGGGGTCAATCAGCCCCAGCATTTT. Translated: CASKKLSGVNQPQHF.

The chain recombines TRBV6-5 with TRBJ1-2, with 9 bases identical to TRBD1. V shed 9 bases, J shed 7 bases, and the junction held 15 bases outside the gene matches. Germline CDR1 is MNHEY and CDR2 is SVGAGI. The CDR3 sequence is 15 residues long. The chain's CDR3 is CASSTTGGATVGYTF. Written as DNA, the CDR3 is TGTGCCAGTTCCACAACAGGGGGCGCGACGGTTGGCTACACCTTC.

The chain has TRBV24-1 and TRBJ1-4, with 8 bases aligning to TRBD1. V lost 4 bases, J lost 4 bases, and 1 base stayed unmatched. There are 14 residues in the CDR3. Germline V CDR1 and CDR2: KGHDR, SFDVKD. The CDR3 here is CATSEGQVNEKLFF. The CDR3 DNA sequence: TGTGCCACCAGTGAGGGACAGGTTAATGAAAAACTGTTTTTT.

The chain combines TRBV10-3 with TRBJ2-7; 8 positions match TRBD2. The germline V gene has CDR1 ENHRY and CDR2 SYGVKD. The CDR3 runs 14 residues. Trimming cost V 3 bases and J 3 bases; bases outside gene matches: 4. The CDR3 here is CAISDGGRLYEQYF. The DNA of the CDR3 is TGTGCCATCAGTGACGGCGGGAGGCTCTACGAGCAGTACTTC.

This clone appeared once. V usage is TRBV4-1 and J usage is TRBJ1-5; a possible D gene is TRBD1 (5 bases). Per the germline V gene, CDR1 is MGHRA and CDR2 is YSYEKL. The CDR3 length is 16 residues. V dropped 0 bases and J dropped 5 bases, with 14 bases sitting between them. The CDR3 loop is CASSQDGTPGDQPQHF. The CDR3 bases are TGCGCCAGCAGCCAAGATGGGACTCCGGGAGATCAGCCCCAGCATTTT.

V gene TRBV7-2 combines with J gene TRBJ1-5; a possible D gene is TRBD1 (5 bases). V gave up 2 bases and J gave up 5 bases, with 10 bases separating them. Germline CDR1 is SGHTA and CDR2 is FQGNSA. The CDR3 consists of 14 residues. CDR3 DNA: TGTGCCAGCAGCTTAAGCCCGGGGGATCAGCCCCAGCATTTT. This encodes CASSLSPGDQPQHF.

The chain combines TRBV19 with TRBJ1-1; no clear D. This CDR3 comprises 12 residues. V was clipped by 0 bases and J by 11 bases, with 10 bases between them. CDR1 LNHDA and CDR2 SQIVND come from the germline V gene (reference sequence). In DNA form, the CDR3 reads TGTGCCAGTAGTATAGATGTGGTGGGCGCTTTCTTT. As protein: CASSIDVVGAFF.

V is TRBV18 and J is TRBJ2-3, with TRBD2 matching over 14 bases. V trimming: 4 bases; J trimming: 3 bases; junction bases outside the gene matches: 9. CDR3 length: 18 amino acids. The V gene's germline CDR1 is KGHSH and CDR2 LQKENI. CDR3 loop: CASSRQYGLAGGTDTQYF. In nucleotides, the CDR3 is TGTGCCAGCTCACGACAATATGGACTAGCGGGGGGAACAGATACGCAGTATTTT.

This rearrangement joins TRBV3-1 (or the pseudogene TRBV3-2) to TRBJ1-1; no clear D. Trimming shortened V by 0 bases and J by 10 bases, and 12 bases separated the two germline ends. The CDR3 has 13 amino acids. Germline V lookup: CDR1 LGHDT, CDR2 YNNKEL (reference sequence). This chain's CDR3 is CASSQEVPGGAFF. In nucleotides, the CDR3 is TGTGCCAGCAGCCAAGAAGTCCCCGGAGGAGCTTTCTTT.

The rearrangement joins TRBV6-2 or TRBV6-3 to TRBJ1-3; tentatively, D is TRBD1 (6 bases). The CDR3 loop spans 17 amino acids. Germline V lookup: CDR1 MNHEY, CDR2 SVGEGT. V gave up 4 bases and J gave up 4 bases, with 20 bases separating them. CDR3 nucleotide sequence: TGTGCCAGCAGTTCCCGTACCGCAGGGGCTATCGGAAACACCATATATTTT. Its protein is CASSSRTAGAIGNTIYF.

This rearrangement joins TRBV27 to TRBJ1-6; D remains ambiguous. V gave up 5 bases and J gave up 2 bases, with 10 bases separating them. CDR3 length: 15 amino acids. The germline V gene has CDR1 MNHEY and CDR2 SMNVEV (reference sequence). The CDR3 DNA reads as TGTGCCAGCAGTGAACAGACGGCCTATAATTCACCCCTCCACTTT. It is translated as CASSEQTAYNSPLHF.

This chain joins TRBV19 and TRBJ1-2; no definite D call. V was cut by 2 bases and J by 4 bases, with 11 bases left in between. Looked up from germline, CDR1 is LNHDA and CDR2 is SQIVND (reference sequence). The CDR3 totals 14 residues. CDR3 sequence reads: CASSISGPAYGYTF. The CDR3 DNA reads as TGTGCCAGTAGTATAAGTGGGCCTGCCTATGGCTACACCTTC.